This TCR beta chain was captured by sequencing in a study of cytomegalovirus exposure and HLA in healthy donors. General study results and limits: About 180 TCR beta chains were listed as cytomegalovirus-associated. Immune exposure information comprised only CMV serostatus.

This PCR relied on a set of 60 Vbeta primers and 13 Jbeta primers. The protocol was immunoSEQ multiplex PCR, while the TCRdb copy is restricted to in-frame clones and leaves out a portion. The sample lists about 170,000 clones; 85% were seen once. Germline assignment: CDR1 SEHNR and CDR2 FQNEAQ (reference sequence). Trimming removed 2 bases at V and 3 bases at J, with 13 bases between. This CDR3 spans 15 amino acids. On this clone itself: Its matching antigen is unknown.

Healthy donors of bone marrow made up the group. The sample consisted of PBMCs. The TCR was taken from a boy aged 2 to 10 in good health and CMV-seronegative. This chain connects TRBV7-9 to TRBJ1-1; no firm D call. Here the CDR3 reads CASSLHPGIYTEAFF. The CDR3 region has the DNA TGTGCCAGCAGCTTACATCCGGGGATCTACACTGAAGCTTTCTTT.